One sample yielded the 9 T cell receptor beta chains listed below, sequenced in a study of blood T cell repertoires in COVID-19. Profiled with immunoSEQ multiplex PCR; TCRdb holds only in-frame clones, not every one. The data contain some 190,000 clones, 70% to 90% of them seen just once; the ten biggest clones take up about 6.6%. Sequencing was performed on peripheral blood. The receptors derive from a woman between 35 and 50 years old who had recovered from COVID-19.

The chain uses TRBV7-2 and TRBJ2-7; 11 bases fit TRBD2. This CDR3 has 16 residues. Germline CDR1 SGHTA, CDR2 FQGNSA. V dropped 5 bases and J dropped 4; count of bases not matched to a gene: 10. The CDR3 protein is CASSPRVAGGLYEQYF. In DNA, the CDR3 is TGTGCCAGCAGCCCCCGGGTAGCGGGAGGGCTTTACGAGCAGTACTTC.

This clone was detected ten times or more. The chain's CDR3 is CASSLDASTGELFF. CDR3 DNA: TGTGCCAGCAGCTTAGATGCTAGCACCGGGGAGCTGTTTTTT. The V call is TRBV7-9, the J call TRBJ2-2; D gene unclear. The V gene lost 1 base and the J gene lost 4 bases, with 7 bases spanning the gap. CDR3 length: 14 residues. CDR1 SEHNR and CDR2 FQNEAQ come from the germline V gene (reference sequence).

This chain links TRBV11-2 with TRBJ2-5; D is possibly TRBD2 (6 bases). Trimming removed 7 bases from V and 5 bases from J, with 20 bases in between. This CDR3 comprises 15 residues. The V gene's germline CDR1 is SGHAT and CDR2 FQNNGV. The chain's CDR3 is CASTQSRGEVETQYF. The CDR3, as DNA: TGTGCCAGCACCCAAAGTAGAGGGGAGGTTGAGACCCAGTACTTC.

This clone was observed a few times. The chain couples TRBV29-1 to TRBJ1-2, with 8 bases identical to TRBD1. The trim removed 0 bases at V and 3 bases at J, leaving 6 bases unmatched. The CDR3 extends over 15 amino acids. The germline V gene has CDR1 SQVTM and CDR2 ANQGSEA. The CDR3 is CSVEEPKQGDYGYTF. The CDR3 DNA reads TGCAGCGTTGAAGAACCCAAACAGGGGGACTATGGCTACACCTTC.

The rearrangement links TRBV12-3 or TRBV12-4 to TRBJ1-5; a possible D gene is TRBD1 (6 bases). V shed 2 bases and J shed 5 bases, with 7 bases lying between them. This CDR3 is 13 amino acids long. CDR3 sequence reads: CASSLRGYQPQHF. The CDR3 nucleotides are TGTGCCAGCAGTTTAAGGGGGTATCAGCCCCAGCATTTT.

The J gene is TRBJ1-3, the V gene TRBV4-2; D might be TRBD1 (5 bases). There are 16 residues in the CDR3. Germline CDR1 reads LGHNA; CDR2 reads YNFKEQ. The V end was cut by 1 base, the J end by 0 bases, with 10 bases between. The CDR3: CASSQGGTVSGNTIYF. The CDR3 DNA sequence: TGTGCCAGCAGCCAAGGCGGGACGGTCTCTGGAAACACCATATATTTT.

The chain has TRBV30 and TRBJ2-3; 11 bases fit TRBD2. The germline V gene encodes CDR1 GTSNPN and CDR2 SVGIG (reference sequence). Unmatched junction bases numbered 5, after V lost 3 bases and J lost 0 bases. This CDR3 has 16 amino acids. CDR3 nucleotides: TGTGCCTGGAGCCCTGGGACTAGCGGAAGCACAGATACGCAGTATTTT. This gives the protein CAWSPGTSGSTDTQYF.

The chain combines TRBV3-1 (or the pseudogene TRBV3-2) with TRBJ2-7; the D is unclear. This CDR3 spans 14 amino acids. V lost 4 bases and J 5 bases, leaving 15 bases between the germline ends. Germline V gene data show CDR1 as LGHDT and CDR2 as YNNKEL (reference sequence). CDR3 in amino acids: CASSPRLAPHEQYF. CDR3 sequence (DNA): TGTGCCAGCAGCCCCAGACTGGCCCCCCACGAGCAGTACTTC.

This chain joins TRBV7-2 and TRBJ2-1, with 13 bases identical to TRBD2. The V gene's germline CDR1 is SGHTA and CDR2 FQGNSA. With V trimmed by 8 bases and J by 0 bases, 4 bases remained unmatched. This CDR3 has 16 residues. The CDR3 sequence: CASWTSGSGSYNEQFF. The CDR3 nucleotides are TGTGCCAGCTGGACTAGCGGGAGTGGCTCCTACAATGAGCAGTTCTTC.